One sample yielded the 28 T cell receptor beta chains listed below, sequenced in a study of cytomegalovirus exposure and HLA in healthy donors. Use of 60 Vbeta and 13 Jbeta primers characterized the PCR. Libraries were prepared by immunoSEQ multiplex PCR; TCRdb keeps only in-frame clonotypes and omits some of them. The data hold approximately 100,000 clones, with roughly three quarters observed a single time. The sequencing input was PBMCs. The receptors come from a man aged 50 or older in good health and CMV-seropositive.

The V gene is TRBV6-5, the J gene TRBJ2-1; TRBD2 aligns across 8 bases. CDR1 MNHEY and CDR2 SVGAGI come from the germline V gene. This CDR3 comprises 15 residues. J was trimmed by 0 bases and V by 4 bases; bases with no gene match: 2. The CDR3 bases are TGTGCCAGCAGTTCTGGGACTAGCTCCTACAATGAGCAGTTCTTC. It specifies CASSSGTSSYNEQFF.

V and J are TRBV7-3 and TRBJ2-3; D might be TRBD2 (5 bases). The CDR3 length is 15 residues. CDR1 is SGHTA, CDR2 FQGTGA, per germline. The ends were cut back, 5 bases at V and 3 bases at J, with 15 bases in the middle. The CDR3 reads CASSPYGSVTDTQYF. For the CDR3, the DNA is TGTGCCAGCAGCCCGTACGGTAGCGTTACAGATACGCAGTATTTT.

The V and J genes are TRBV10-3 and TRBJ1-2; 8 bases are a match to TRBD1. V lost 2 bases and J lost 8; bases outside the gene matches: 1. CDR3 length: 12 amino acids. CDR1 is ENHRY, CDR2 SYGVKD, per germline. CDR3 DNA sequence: TGTGCCATCAGTGAGGGGGACAGGGGCTACACCTTC. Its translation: CAISEGDRGYTF.

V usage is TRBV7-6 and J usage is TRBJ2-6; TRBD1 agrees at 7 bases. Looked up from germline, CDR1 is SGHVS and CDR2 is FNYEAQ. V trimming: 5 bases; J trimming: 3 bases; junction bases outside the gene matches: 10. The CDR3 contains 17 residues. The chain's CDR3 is CASSPRTGLFGANVLTF. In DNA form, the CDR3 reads TGTGCCAGCAGCCCCCGGACAGGTCTATTTGGGGCCAACGTCCTGACTTTC.

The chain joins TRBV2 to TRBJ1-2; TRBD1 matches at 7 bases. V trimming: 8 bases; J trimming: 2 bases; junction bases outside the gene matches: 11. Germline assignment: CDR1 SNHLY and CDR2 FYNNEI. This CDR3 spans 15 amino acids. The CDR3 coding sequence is TGTGCCAGCTCGAGAGACAGGGTCTTGAACTATGGCTACACCTTC. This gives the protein CASSRDRVLNYGYTF.

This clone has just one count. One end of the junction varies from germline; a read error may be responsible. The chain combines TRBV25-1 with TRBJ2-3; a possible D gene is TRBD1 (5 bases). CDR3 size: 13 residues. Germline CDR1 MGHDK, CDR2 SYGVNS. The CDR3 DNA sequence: TGTGTCAGCGAAGACAGAAACACAGATACGCAGTATTTT. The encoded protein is CVSEDRNTDTQYF. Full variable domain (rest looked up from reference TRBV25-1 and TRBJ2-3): EADIYQTPRYLVIGTGKKITLECSQTMGHDKMYWYQQDPGMELHLIHYSYGVNSTEKGDLSSESTVSRIRTEHFPLTLESARPSHTSQYLCVSEDRNTDTQYFGPGTRLTVL.

The CDR3 here is CASWGGSEVNEQFF. The CDR3 DNA reads TGTGCCAGCTGGGGGGGCTCGGAAGTCAATGAGCAGTTCTTC. This sequence joins TRBV28 and TRBJ2-1; tentative D call: TRBD2 (7 bases). From germline, CDR1 is MDHEN and CDR2 SYDVKM. V lost 8 bases, J lost 6 bases, and 17 bases lay in between. The CDR3 sequence is 14 residues long. The full variable domain, in which reference TRBV28 and TRBJ2-1 provide the parts outside the CDR3, is DVKVTQSSRYLVKRTGEKVFLECVQDMDHENMFWYRQDPGLGLRLIYFSYDVKMKEKGDIPEGYSVSREKKERFSLILESASTNQTSMYLCASWGGSEVNEQFFGPGTRLTVL.

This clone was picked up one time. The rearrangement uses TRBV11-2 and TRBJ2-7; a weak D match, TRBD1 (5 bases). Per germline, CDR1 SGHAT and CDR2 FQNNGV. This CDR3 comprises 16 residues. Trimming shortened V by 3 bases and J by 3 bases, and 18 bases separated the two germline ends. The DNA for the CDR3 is TGTGCCAGCAGCTTGAGACCAGGGATCCCTTACTACGAGCAGTACTTC. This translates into CASSLRPGIPYYEQYF.

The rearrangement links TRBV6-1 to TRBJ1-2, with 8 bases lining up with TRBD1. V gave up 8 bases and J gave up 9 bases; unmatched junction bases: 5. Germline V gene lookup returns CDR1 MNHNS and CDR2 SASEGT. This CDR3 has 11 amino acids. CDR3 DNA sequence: TGTGCCAGCGGACAGGGTAATAGCTACACCTTC. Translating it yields CASGQGNSYTF.

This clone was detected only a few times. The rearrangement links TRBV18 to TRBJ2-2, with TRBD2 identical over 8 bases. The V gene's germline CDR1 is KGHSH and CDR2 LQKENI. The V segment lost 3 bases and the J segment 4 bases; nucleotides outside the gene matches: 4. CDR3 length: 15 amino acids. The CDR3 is CASSPSAGVTGELFF. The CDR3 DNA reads TGTGCCAGCTCACCGTCAGCGGGAGTCACCGGGGAGCTGTTTTTT.

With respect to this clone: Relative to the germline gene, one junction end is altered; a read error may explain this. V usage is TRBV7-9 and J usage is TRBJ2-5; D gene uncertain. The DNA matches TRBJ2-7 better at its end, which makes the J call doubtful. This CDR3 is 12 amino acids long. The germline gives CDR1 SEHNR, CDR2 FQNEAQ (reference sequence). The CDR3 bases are TGTTCCAGCAGCTTAGTTCCCTACGAGCAGTACTTC. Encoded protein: CSSSLVPYEQYF.

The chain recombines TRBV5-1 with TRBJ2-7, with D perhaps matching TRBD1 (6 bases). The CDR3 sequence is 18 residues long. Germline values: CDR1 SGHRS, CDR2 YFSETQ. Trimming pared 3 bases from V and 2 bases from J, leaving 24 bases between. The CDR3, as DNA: TGCGCCAGCAGCTCCAGGGTCTTTAGTGGGACAACCCCCTACGAGCAGTACTTC. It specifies CASSSRVFSGTTPYEQYF.

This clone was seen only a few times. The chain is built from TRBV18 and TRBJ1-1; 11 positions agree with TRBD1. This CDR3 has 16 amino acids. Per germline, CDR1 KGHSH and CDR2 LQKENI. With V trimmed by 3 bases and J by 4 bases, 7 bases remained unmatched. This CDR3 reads CASSPPGQGARTEAFF. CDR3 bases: TGTGCCAGCTCACCGCCAGGACAGGGGGCGCGCACTGAAGCTTTCTTT.

Written as DNA, the CDR3 is TGTGCCAGCAGCTCGGGGACTTCCTACGAGCAGTACTTC. Translation gives CASSSGTSYEQYF. The V call is TRBV5-4, the J call TRBJ2-7, with D tentatively TRBD2 (6 bases). V was clipped by 3 bases and J by 1 base, with 8 bases between them. Looked up from germline, CDR1 is SGHNT and CDR2 is YYREEE (reference sequence). This CDR3 region has 13 residues.

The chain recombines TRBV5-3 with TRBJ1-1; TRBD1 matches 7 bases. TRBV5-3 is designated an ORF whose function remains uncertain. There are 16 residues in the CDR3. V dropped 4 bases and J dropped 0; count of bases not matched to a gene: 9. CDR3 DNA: TGTGCCAGAAGCCCAGACAGGGAAACGGTGAACACTGAAGCTTTCTTT. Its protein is CARSPDRETVNTEAFF.

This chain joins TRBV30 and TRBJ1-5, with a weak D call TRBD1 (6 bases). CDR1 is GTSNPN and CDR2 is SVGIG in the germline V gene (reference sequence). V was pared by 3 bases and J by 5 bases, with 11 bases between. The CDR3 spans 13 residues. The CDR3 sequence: CAWSGGGDQPQHF. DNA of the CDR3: TGTGCCTGGAGCGGAGGGGGGGATCAGCCCCAGCATTTT. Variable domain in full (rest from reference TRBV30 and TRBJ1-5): SQTIHQWPATLVQPVGSPLSLECTVEGTSNPNLYWYRQAAGRGLQLLFYSVGIGQISSEVPQNLSASRPQDRQFILSSKKLLLSDSGFYLCAWSGGGDQPQHFGDGTRLSIL.

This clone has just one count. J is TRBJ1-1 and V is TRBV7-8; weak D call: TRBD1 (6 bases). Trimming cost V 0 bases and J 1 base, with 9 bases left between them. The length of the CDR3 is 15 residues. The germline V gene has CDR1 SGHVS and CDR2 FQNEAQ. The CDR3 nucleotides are TGTGCCAGCAGCTTAGCGCTGGGGGCGAACACTGAAGCTTTCTTT. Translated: CASSLALGANTEAFF.

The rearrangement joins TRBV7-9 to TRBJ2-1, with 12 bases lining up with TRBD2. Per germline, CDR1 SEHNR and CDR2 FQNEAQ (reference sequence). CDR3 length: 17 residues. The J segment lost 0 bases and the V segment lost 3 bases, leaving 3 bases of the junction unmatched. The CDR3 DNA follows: TGTGCCAGCAGCTTCGGACTAGCGGGACGCTCCTACAATGAGCAGTTCTTC. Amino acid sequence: CASSFGLAGRSYNEQFF.

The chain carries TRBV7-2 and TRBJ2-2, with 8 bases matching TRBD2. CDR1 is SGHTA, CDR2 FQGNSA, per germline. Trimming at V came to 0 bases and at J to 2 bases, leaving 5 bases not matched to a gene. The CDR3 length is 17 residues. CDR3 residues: CASSLAGGDYNTGELFF. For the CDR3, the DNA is TGTGCCAGCAGCTTAGCCGGGGGGGACTACAACACCGGGGAGCTGTTTTTT.

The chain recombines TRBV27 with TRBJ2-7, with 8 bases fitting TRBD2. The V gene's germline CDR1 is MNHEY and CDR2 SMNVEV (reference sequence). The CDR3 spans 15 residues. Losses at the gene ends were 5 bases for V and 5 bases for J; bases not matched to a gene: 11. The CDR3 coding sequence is TGTGCCAGCAGTCGACCGGGACTAGAAGTCCACGAGCAGTACTTC. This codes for CASSRPGLEVHEQYF.

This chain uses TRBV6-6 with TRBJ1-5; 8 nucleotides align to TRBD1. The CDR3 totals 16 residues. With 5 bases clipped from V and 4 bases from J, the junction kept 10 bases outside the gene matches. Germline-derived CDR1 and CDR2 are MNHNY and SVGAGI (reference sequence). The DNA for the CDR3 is TGTGCCAGCAGTAACACAGGGGGTACTGTAAATCAGCCCCAGCATTTT. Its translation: CASSNTGGTVNQPQHF.

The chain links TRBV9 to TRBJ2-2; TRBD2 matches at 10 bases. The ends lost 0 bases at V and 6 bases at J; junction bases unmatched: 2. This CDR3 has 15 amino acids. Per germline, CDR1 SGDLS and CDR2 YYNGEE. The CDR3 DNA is TGTGCCAGCAGCGTAGGGCTAGCGGGAGCCGGGGAGCTGTTTTTT. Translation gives CASSVGLAGAGELFF.

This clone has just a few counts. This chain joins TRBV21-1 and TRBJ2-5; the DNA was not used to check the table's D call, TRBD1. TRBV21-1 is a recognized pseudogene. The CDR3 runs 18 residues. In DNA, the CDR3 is TGTGCCAGCAGCAAAAGGGCTGAGGGACAGGGGAAGCGGGAGACCCAGTACTTC. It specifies CASSKRAEGQGKRETQYF.

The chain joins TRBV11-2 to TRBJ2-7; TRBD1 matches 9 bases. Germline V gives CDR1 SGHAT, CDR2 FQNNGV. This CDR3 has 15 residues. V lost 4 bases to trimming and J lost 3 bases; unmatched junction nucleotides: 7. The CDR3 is CASSSRGQGSYEQYF. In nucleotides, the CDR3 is TGTGCCAGCAGCTCTAGGGGACAGGGTAGCTACGAGCAGTACTTC.

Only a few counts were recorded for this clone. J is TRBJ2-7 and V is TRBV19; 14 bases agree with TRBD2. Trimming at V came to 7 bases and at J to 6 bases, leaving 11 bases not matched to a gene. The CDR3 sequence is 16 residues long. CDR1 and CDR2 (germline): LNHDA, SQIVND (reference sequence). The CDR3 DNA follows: TGTGCCAGTACTCAGAGGGGGGGACTAGCGGGAGCCGAGCAGTACTTC. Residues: CASTQRGGLAGAEQYF.

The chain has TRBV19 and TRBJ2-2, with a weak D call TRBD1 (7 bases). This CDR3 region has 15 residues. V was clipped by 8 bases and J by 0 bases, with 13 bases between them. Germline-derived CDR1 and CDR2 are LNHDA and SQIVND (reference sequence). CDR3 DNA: TGTGCCAGTGGAGGGACAGTTTCGAACACCGGGGAGCTGTTTTTT. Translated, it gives CASGGTVSNTGELFF.

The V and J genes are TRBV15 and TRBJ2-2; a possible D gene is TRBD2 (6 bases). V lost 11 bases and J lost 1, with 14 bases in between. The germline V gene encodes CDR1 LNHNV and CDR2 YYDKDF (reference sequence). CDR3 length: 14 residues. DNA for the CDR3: TGTGCCGTCTCCGGGACTTTGAACACCGGGGAGCTGTTTTTT. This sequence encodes CAVSGTLNTGELFF.

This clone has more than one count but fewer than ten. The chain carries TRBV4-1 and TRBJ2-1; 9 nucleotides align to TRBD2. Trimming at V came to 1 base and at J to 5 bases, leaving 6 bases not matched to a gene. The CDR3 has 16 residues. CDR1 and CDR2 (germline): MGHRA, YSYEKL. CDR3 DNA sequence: TGCGCCAGCAGCCAAGCTCTACTAGCGGGCAACAATGAGCAGTTCTTC. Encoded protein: CASSQALLAGNNEQFF.